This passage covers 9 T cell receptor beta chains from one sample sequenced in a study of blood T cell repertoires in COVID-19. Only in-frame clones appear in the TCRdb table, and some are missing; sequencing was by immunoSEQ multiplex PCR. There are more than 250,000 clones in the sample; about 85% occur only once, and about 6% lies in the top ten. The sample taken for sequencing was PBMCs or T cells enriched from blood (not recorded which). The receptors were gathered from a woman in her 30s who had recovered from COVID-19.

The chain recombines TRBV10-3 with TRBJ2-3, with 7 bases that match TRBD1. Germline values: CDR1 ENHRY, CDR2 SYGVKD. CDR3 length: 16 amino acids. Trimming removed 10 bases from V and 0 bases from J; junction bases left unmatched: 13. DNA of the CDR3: TGTGCCACCAAAGGGGGCTCTTCCCAGAGCACAGATACGCAGTATTTT. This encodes CATKGGSSQSTDTQYF.

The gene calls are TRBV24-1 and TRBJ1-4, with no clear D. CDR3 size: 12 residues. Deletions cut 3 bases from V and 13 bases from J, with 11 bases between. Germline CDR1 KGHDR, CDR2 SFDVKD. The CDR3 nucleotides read TGTGCCACCAGTGATGCCGGAGTTACACTGTTTTTT. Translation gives CATSDAGVTLFF.

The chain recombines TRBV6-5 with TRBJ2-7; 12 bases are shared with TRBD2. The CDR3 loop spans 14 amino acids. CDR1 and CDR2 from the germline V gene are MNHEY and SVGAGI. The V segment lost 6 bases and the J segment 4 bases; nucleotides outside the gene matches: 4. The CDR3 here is CASRKTSGGYEQYF. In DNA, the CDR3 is TGTGCCAGCAGGAAGACTAGCGGGGGTTACGAGCAGTACTTC.

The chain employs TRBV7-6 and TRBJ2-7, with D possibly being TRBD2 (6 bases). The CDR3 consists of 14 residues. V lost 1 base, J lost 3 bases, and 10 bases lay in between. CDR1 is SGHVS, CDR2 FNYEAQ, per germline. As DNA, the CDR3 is TGTGCCAGCAGCTTAGGGGGGGACGGCTACGAGCAGTACTTC. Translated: CASSLGGDGYEQYF.

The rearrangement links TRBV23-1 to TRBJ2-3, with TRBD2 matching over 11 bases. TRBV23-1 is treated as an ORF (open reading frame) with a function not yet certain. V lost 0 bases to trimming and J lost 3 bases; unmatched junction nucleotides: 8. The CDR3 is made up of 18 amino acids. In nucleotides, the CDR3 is TGCGCCAGCAGTCAATCGAATCTAGCGGGGGGAGTTACAGATACGCAGTATTTT. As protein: CASSQSNLAGGVTDTQYF.

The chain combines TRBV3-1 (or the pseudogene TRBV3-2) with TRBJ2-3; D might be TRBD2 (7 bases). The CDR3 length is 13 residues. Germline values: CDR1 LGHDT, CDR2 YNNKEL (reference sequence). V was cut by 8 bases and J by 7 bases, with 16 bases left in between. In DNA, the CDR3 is TGTGCCAGCTCGGGGGCGGGGGCTTATACGCAGTATTTT. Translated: CASSGAGAYTQYF.

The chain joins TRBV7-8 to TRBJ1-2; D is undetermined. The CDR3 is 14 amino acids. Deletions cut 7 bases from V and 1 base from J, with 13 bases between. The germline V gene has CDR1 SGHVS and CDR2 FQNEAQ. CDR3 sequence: CASTPAEINYGYTF. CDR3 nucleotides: TGTGCCAGCACTCCTGCGGAAATTAACTATGGCTACACCTTC.

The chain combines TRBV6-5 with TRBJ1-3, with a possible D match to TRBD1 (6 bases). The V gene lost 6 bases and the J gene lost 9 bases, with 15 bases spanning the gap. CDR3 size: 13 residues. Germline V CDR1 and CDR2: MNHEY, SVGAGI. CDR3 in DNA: TGTGCCAGCAGCAAAAACAGGGAGGGCACCATATATTTT. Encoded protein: CASSKNREGTIYF.

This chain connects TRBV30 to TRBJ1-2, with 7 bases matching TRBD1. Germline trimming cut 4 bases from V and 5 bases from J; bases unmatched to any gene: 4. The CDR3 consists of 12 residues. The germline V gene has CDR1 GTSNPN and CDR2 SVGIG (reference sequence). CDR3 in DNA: TGTGCCTGGACAGGGGGACCTTATGGCTACACCTTC. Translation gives CAWTGGPYGYTF.